A single sample is the source of the 24 T cell receptor beta chains below, sequenced in a study of post-analysis software for immune sequencing data (dated by TCRdb to about 2015). Broad study findings and their caveats: Roughly 5 TRBV segments, including TRBV5-6, TRBV5-1 and TRBV20-1, were significantly more frequent in patients than controls.

Library method: PCR. The sequencer listed for this sample is Illumina HiSeq 2500. Unique molecular identifiers were incorporated into TCR beta cDNA libraries to reduce PCR and sequencing biases. TCRdb itself trimmed the public reads at Q25 with fastp, ran MiXCR and retained productive beta chains. Entries are consolidated by CDR3 protein sequence, retaining the most common genes and DNA. The sample table holds about 380,000 distinct CDR3 sequences, of which less than 40% were seen once. The top ten clones comprise over 10% of the sample. Antigens of these TCRs are unknown. The source material was blood. The receptors derive from a girl aged 5-17 years with multiple sclerosis.

The gene calls are TRBV4-3 and TRBJ2-5; 10 bases line up with TRBD2. Looked up from germline, CDR1 is LGHNA and CDR2 is YSLEER. Losses at the gene ends were 4 bases for V and 3 bases for J; bases not matched to a gene: 8. The CDR3 is 16 residues long. The CDR3 sequence: CASSPGRTSGEETQYF. The CDR3 coding sequence is TGCGCCAGCAGCCCCGGACGGACTAGCGGTGAAGAGACCCAGTACTTC.

As concerns this clonotype: The junction and the germline gene differ at one end; a read error may be behind it. This chain connects TRBV11-2 to TRBJ2-5, with D maybe TRBD2 (7 bases). CDR3 length equals 14 residues. The germline CDR1 and CDR2 sequences are SGHAT and FQNNGV. In DNA, the CDR3 is TGTGCCTGCAGCTTAGATGGGGGGGCCGTGACCCAGTACTTC. Translating it yields CACSLDGGAVTQYF.

This clonotype was detected only a few times. The chain has TRBV24-1 and TRBJ2-2; D is possibly TRBD1 or TRBD2 (5 bases each). V dropped 9 bases and J dropped 0 bases, with 10 bases sitting between them. In germline, CDR1 is KGHDR, CDR2 SFDVKD. The CDR3 consists of 14 residues. CDR3 sequence reads: CATREGSNTGELFF. The CDR3 bases are TGTGCCACCCGCGAGGGGTCGAACACCGGGGAGCTGTTTTTT.

The chain links TRBV4-2 to TRBJ1-2; 8 bases align to TRBD1. V was clipped by 3 bases and J by 1 base; unmatched bases: 4. The CDR3 length is 15 residues. CDR1 is LGHNA, CDR2 YNFKEQ, per germline. CDR3 in DNA: TGTGCCAGCAGCCAGACGGGACAGGATAACTATGGCTACACCTTC. It specifies CASSQTGQDNYGYTF.

This clonotype appeared many times. V is TRBV7-3 and J is TRBJ2-1; 9 bases fit TRBD1. The V segment lost 3 bases and the J segment 4 bases; nucleotides outside the gene matches: 4. The CDR3 totals 15 residues. Looked up from germline, CDR1 is SGHTA and CDR2 is FQGTGA. Here the CDR3 DNA reads TGTGCCAGCAGCTTGCCGGGACAGGGATACAATGAGCAGTTCTTC. This codes for CASSLPGQGYNEQFF.

At least ten counts were recorded for this clonotype. The gene calls are TRBV7-2 and TRBJ2-7, with a tentative D call TRBD2 (6 bases). The length of the CDR3 is 15 residues. The V end was cut by 0 bases, the J end by 1 base, with 10 bases between. Germline loops: CDR1 SGHTA, CDR2 FQGNSA. CDR3 residues: CASSLAGGDSYEQYF. CDR3 DNA sequence: TGTGCCAGCAGCTTAGCGGGGGGAGATTCCTACGAGCAGTACTTC. The full variable domain, rest sourced from reference TRBV7-2 and TRBJ2-7, is GAGVSQSPSNKVTEKGKDVELRCDPISGHTALYWYRQSLGQGLEFLIYFQGNSAPDKSGLPSDRFSAERTGGSVSTLTIQRTQQEDSAVYLCASSLAGGDSYEQYFGPGTRLTVT.

This clonotype has only a few counts. J is TRBJ1-2 and V is TRBV9; D is uncertain. CDR3 size: 15 residues. V was cut by 0 bases and J by 3 bases, with 12 bases left in between. Germline assignment: CDR1 SGDLS and CDR2 YYNGEE. Written as DNA, the CDR3 is TGTGCCAGCAGCGTAGAAGGCAGAAGCGACTATGGCTACACCTTC. Its protein is CASSVEGRSDYGYTF. Looking up the rest from reference TRBV9 and TRBJ1-2 gives the full variable domain: DSGVTQTPKHLITATGQRVTLRCSPRSGDLSVYWYQQSLDQGLQFLIQYYNGEERAKGNILERFSAQQFPDLHSELNLSSLELGDSALYFCASSVEGRSDYGYTFGSGTRLTVV.

This clonotype was observed a handful of times. V is TRBV9 and J is TRBJ2-4; 10 nucleotides match TRBD1. The CDR3 is 16 residues long. CDR1 SGDLS and CDR2 YYNGEE come from the germline V gene. J was trimmed by 1 base and V by 0 bases; bases with no gene match: 1. CDR3 sequence (DNA): TGTGCCAGCAGCGTAGGGACAGGGGGGGCCAAAAACATTCAGTACTTC. It yields the protein CASSVGTGGAKNIQYF.

This clonotype has a handful of counts. V gene TRBV10-3 combines with J gene TRBJ2-3; 9 bases fit TRBD2. Germline trimming cut 3 bases from V and 8 bases from J; bases unmatched to any gene: 6. This CDR3 contains 14 residues. The V gene's germline CDR1 is ENHRY and CDR2 SYGVKD. This CDR3 reads CAISDPGLAFTQYF. CDR3 in DNA: TGTGCCATCAGTGACCCGGGACTAGCATTTACGCAGTATTTT.

The chain has TRBV6-1 and TRBJ2-7; no clear D gene. The DNA end lines up better with TRBJ2-5; the J call may be wrong. In germline, CDR1 is MNHNS, CDR2 SASEGT. The CDR3 totals 14 residues. The CDR3 protein is CASSEVRREETQYF. For the CDR3, the DNA is TGTGCCAGCAGTGAAGTCCGTAGGGAAGAGACCCAGTACTTC.

The chain joins TRBV7-3 to TRBJ1-1, with TRBD1 as a possible D gene (5 bases). V was pared by 1 base and J by 4 bases, with 16 bases between. The CDR3 contains 16 residues. The V gene's germline CDR1 is SGHTA and CDR2 FQGTGA. The CDR3 is CASSLIPVPGGTEAFF. The CDR3, as DNA: TGTGCCAGCAGCTTAATCCCGGTACCTGGGGGCACTGAAGCTTTCTTT.

This clonotype was counted between two and nine times. The CDR3 DNA reads as TGTGCCAGCAGCGCGTCCAGGGTGGAAGAGACCCAGTACTTC. Protein product: CASSASRVEETQYF. The chain is built from TRBV9 and TRBJ2-5, with D possibly matching TRBD1 (5 bases). Germline CDR1 reads SGDLS; CDR2 reads YYNGEE. This CDR3 is built from 14 residues. V was shortened by 3 bases and J by 3 bases, with 12 bases between the two germline ends.

In this sample, this clonotype turned up a few times. The gene calls are TRBV4-1 and TRBJ2-7, with D possibly TRBD1 on 6 matching bases. This CDR3 has 15 amino acids. Germline-derived CDR1 and CDR2 are MGHRA and YSYEKL. Trimming left V 1 base short and J 2 bases short, with 12 bases between. CDR3 sequence (DNA): TGCGCCAGCAGCCAAGCGGAAACAGGGACCTACGAGCAGTACTTC. This encodes CASSQAETGTYEQYF.

There are a few counts of this clonotype. The V gene is TRBV29-1, the J gene TRBJ2-7; D is perhaps TRBD1 (6 bases). Germline assignment: CDR1 SQVTM and CDR2 ANQGSEA. The CDR3 runs 15 residues. Trimming pared 1 base from V and 1 base from J, leaving 14 bases between. The chain's CDR3 is CSVEGDGGGSYEQYF. In DNA, the CDR3 is TGCAGCGTTGAAGGTGATGGGGGCGGGTCCTACGAGCAGTACTTC.

The chain is built from TRBV4-3 and TRBJ1-2; TRBD1 matches 9 bases. The CDR3 length is 15 residues. Germline CDR1 is LGHNA and CDR2 is YSLEER. The V gene end was trimmed by 0 bases and the J gene end by 4 bases; junction bases not matched to a gene: 3. In DNA, the CDR3 is TGCGCCAGCAGCCAAGATCCGGGACAGGGCTATGGCTACACCTTC. It specifies CASSQDPGQGYGYTF.

This clonotype was seen a few times. V usage is TRBV28 and J usage is TRBJ2-7; the match to TRBD1 covers 10 bases. V was pared by 4 bases and J by 4 bases, with 7 bases of the junction left unmatched. CDR1 and CDR2 from the germline V gene are MDHEN and SYDVKM. The CDR3 consists of 15 residues. CDR3 amino acids: CASSSTGTGEYEQYF. CDR3 nucleotide sequence: TGTGCCAGCAGTTCGACCGGGACAGGGGAATACGAGCAGTACTTC.

V is TRBV12-3 or TRBV12-4 and J is TRBJ2-7; TRBD1 matches 7 bases. The CDR3 runs to 14 residues. V dropped 5 bases and J dropped 3; count of bases not matched to a gene: 7. The CDR3 nucleotides read TGTGCCAGCAGTCTCCCGACAGGGAGCTACGAGCAGTACTTC. Its translation is CASSLPTGSYEQYF.

This clonotype has ten or more counts. The chain has TRBV10-3 and TRBJ2-7; TRBD1 matches at 11 bases. Germline CDR1 is ENHRY and CDR2 is SYGVKD. Trimming cost V 8 bases and J 6 bases; bases outside gene matches: 3. The length of the CDR3 is 12 residues. CDR3 residues: CAIDGTGGEQYF. In DNA form, the CDR3 reads TGTGCCATCGATGGGACAGGGGGCGAGCAGTACTTC.

This clonotype was seen a handful of times. The V call is TRBV28, the J call TRBJ2-3; D not certain. Germline loops: CDR1 MDHEN, CDR2 SYDVKM. V was cut by 6 bases and J by 0 bases, with 16 bases left in between. The CDR3 is made up of 16 amino acids. CDR3 sequence: CASSLLTGISTDTQYF. DNA of the CDR3: TGTGCCAGCAGCCTATTGACGGGTATTAGCACAGATACGCAGTATTTT.

The chain carries TRBV29-1 and TRBJ1-1, with D unclear. The V gene's germline CDR1 is SQVTM and CDR2 ANQGSEA. The CDR3 spans 14 residues. Trimming took 6 bases from V and 5 from J, leaving 19 bases between them. CDR3 protein: CSVSSDGVRTEAFF. The CDR3 bases are TGCAGCGTCTCGAGCGACGGAGTGAGGACTGAAGCTTTCTTT.

The genes are TRBV29-1 and TRBJ2-7, with 8 positions matching TRBD1. Trimming removed 4 bases from V and 5 bases from J; junction bases left unmatched: 7. Looked up from germline, CDR1 is SQVTM and CDR2 is ANQGSEA. The CDR3 length is 13 residues. Here the CDR3 reads CSVARQGKDEQYF. In nucleotides, the CDR3 is TGCAGCGTTGCCCGACAGGGGAAAGACGAGCAGTACTTC.

This clonotype appeared a few times. The chain links TRBV6-4 to TRBJ1-5; D gene unclear. Trimming cost V 7 bases and J 4 bases, with 20 bases left between them. CDR3 length: 16 residues. Per germline, CDR1 MRHNA and CDR2 SNTAGT. The CDR3 nucleotides are TGTGCCAGCATTCCCTTGGGATGCGAGGTTAATCAGCCCCAGCATTTT. Translated, it gives CASIPLGCEVNQPQHF.

There are a few counts of this clonotype. V is TRBV28 and J is TRBJ2-4, with D perhaps TRBD1 (5 bases). The CDR3 length is 13 residues. Per the germline V gene, CDR1 is MDHEN and CDR2 is SYDVKM. The ends were cut back, 7 bases at V and 0 bases at J, with 7 bases in the middle. CDR3 region: CASKDRAKNIQYF. CDR3 coding DNA: TGTGCCAGCAAAGACAGAGCCAAAAACATTCAGTACTTC.

This chain connects TRBV20-1 to TRBJ2-3, with a tentative D call TRBD2 (7 bases). The length of the CDR3 is 14 residues. The ends were cut back, 1 base at V and 2 bases at J, with 10 bases in the middle. Per germline, CDR1 DFQATT and CDR2 SNEGSKA (reference sequence). In nucleotides, the CDR3 is TGCAGTGCTAGAGCGGGGGGCCTCACAGATACGCAGTATTTT. It codes for CSARAGGLTDTQYF.